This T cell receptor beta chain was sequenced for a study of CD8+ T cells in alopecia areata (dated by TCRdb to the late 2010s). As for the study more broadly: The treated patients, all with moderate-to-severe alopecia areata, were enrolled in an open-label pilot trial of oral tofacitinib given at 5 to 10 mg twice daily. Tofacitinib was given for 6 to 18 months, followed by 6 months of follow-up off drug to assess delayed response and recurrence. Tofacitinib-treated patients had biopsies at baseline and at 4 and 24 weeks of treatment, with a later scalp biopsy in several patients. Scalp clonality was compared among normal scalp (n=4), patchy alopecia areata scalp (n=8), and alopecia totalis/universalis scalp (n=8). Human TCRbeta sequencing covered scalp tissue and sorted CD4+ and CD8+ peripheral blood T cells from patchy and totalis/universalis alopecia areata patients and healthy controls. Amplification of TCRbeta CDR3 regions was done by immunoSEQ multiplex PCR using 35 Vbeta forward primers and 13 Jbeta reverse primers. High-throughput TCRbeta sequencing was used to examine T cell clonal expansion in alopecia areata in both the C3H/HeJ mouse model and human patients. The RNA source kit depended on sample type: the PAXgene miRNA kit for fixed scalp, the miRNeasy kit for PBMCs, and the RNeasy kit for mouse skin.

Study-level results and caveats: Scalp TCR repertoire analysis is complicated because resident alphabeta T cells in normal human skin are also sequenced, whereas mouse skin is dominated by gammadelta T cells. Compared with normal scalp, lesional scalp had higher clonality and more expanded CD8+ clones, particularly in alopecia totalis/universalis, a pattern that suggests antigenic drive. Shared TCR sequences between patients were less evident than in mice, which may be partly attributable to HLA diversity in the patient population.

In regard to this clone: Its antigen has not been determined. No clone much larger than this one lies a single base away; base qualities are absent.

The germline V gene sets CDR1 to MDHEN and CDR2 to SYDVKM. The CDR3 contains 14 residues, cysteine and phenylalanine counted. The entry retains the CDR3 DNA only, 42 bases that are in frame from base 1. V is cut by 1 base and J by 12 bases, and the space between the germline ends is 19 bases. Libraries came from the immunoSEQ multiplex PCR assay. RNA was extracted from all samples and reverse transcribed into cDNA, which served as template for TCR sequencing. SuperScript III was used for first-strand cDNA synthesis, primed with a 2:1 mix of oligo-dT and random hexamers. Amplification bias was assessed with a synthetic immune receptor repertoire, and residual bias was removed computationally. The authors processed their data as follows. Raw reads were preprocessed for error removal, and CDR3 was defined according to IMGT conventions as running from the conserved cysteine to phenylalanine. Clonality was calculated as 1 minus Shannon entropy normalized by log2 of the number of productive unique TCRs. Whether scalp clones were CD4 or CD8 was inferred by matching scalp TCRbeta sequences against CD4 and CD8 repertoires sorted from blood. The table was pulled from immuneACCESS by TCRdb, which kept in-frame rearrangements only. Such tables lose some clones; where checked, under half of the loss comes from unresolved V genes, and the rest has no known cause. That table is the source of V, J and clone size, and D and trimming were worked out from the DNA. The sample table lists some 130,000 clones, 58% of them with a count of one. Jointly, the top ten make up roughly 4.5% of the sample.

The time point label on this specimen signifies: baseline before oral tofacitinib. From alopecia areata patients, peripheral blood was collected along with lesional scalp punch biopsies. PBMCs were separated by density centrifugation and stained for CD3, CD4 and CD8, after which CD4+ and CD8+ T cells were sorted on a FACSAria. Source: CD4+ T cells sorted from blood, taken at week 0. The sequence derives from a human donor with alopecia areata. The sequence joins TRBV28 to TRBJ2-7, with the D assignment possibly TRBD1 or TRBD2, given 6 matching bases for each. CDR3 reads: CASSLSIRAEGGYF. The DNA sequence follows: TGTGCCAGCAGTTTATCAATTCGAGCGGAGGGGGGGTACTTC.